This T cell receptor (beta chain) was recorded in a study of radiotherapy plus CTLA-4 blockade in lung cancer. For the study at large: Objective responses emerged in under 20% of patients, and about 30% attained disease control. Whole-study findings and limits: Radiotherapy plus ipilimumab was followed by expansion in blood of tumor-derived TCR clones.

As to this clone: Its antigen remains unidentified.

Profiling relied on immunoSEQ multiplex PCR, and the TCRdb table lists in-frame clones only, not all of them. The repertoire holds fewer than 90,000 clones, with roughly four fifths as singletons. The specimen comprised peripheral blood, sampled from a patient treated with radiotherapy plus ipilimumab. The clonotype comes from a human donor with non-small cell lung cancer who had stable disease on radiotherapy plus ipilimumab.

The CDR3 reads CASSSAQNQPQHF. As DNA, the CDR3 is TGTGCCAGCAGTAGCGCACAGAATCAGCCCCAGCATTTT. The gene calls are TRBV28 and TRBJ1-5; D ambiguous. Germline-derived CDR1 and CDR2 are MDHEN and SYDVKM. The CDR3 totals 13 residues. V gave up 5 bases and J gave up 4 bases, with 9 bases separating them. Using reference TRBV28 and TRBJ1-5 for the parts outside the CDR3, the full variable domain is DVKVTQSSRYLVKRTGEKVFLECVQDMDHENMFWYRQDPGLGLRLIYFSYDVKMKEKGDIPEGYSVSREKKERFSLILESASTNQTSMYLCASSSAQNQPQHFGDGTRLSIL.